Each of the 13 T cell receptor beta chains below was sequenced from the same sample in a study of blood T cell repertoires in COVID-19. Generated by immunoSEQ multiplex PCR, the TCRdb table keeps only in-frame clones and is missing some. The sample carries 500,000 to 600,000 clones, around nine tenths recorded once. The sample comprised peripheral blood. The receptors shown here come from a woman between 45 and 60 years old with COVID-19, enrolled during active disease.

This clone was seen a single time. V is TRBV29-1 and J is TRBJ1-2; D not certain. Looked up from germline, CDR1 is SQVTM and CDR2 is ANQGSEA. Trimming left V 7 bases short and J 0 bases short, with 12 bases between. This CDR3 comprises 13 residues. In nucleotides, the CDR3 is TGCAGCGCCACCCGAGGGTCTAACTATGGCTACACCTTC. Residues: CSATRGSNYGYTF.

The J gene is TRBJ2-1, the V gene TRBV21-1; no DNA check was done on the table's D call, TRBD1. TRBV21-1 is a pseudogene locus. The CDR3 is 11 amino acids. The CDR3 sequence: CASSKGDRVIF. CDR3 bases: TGTGCCAGCAGCAAAGGGGACAGGGTGATCTTC.

This chain connects TRBV7-9 to TRBJ1-1, with D perhaps matching TRBD1 (6 bases). CDR3 length: 15 residues. The V end was cut by 7 bases, the J end by 1 base, with 16 bases between. The germline V gene has CDR1 SEHNR and CDR2 FQNEAQ (reference sequence). Here the CDR3 reads CASTDSSRGNTEAFF. The CDR3 nucleotides are TGTGCCAGCACCGATTCTTCCAGGGGGAACACTGAAGCTTTCTTT.

This clone was detected once. This rearrangement joins TRBV2 to TRBJ1-4; unclear D gene. Germline CDR1 and CDR2: SNHLY and FYNNEI. V lost 8 bases and J lost 8, with 18 bases in between. This CDR3 spans 14 amino acids. The CDR3: CASRLPGLPEKLFF. The CDR3 DNA is TGTGCCAGCCGACTGCCGGGTCTACCCGAAAAACTGTTTTTT.

The sample holds one count of this clone. The chain links TRBV2 to TRBJ1-6, with D perhaps matching TRBD1 (5 bases). This CDR3 is 14 amino acids long. V was shortened by 10 bases and J by 8 bases, with 18 bases between the two germline ends. Germline CDR1 is SNHLY and CDR2 is FYNNEI. The CDR3 spells CATSMGPGDSPLHF. In DNA form, the CDR3 reads TGTGCCACCTCAATGGGACCGGGGGATTCACCCCTCCACTTT.

In its sample, this clone was seen once. The chain is built from TRBV30 and TRBJ1-2; a possible D gene is TRBD1 (5 bases). The germline CDR1 and CDR2 sequences are GTSNPN and SVGIG (reference sequence). CDR3 length equals 14 residues. V lost 5 bases and J lost 5, with 18 bases in between. CDR3 in amino acids: CAWGEGVSLYGYTF. CDR3 sequence (DNA): TGTGCCTGGGGGGAAGGGGTCTCCCTTTATGGCTACACCTTC.

Written as DNA, the CDR3 is TGTGCCAGCAGCCCTCCCGGGACAGGGTACGGGGAGCTGTTTTTT. Protein: CASSPPGTGYGELFF. The chain has TRBV5-6 and TRBJ2-2; 9 positions match TRBD1. CDR1 is SGHDT and CDR2 is YYEEEE in the germline V gene. V gave up 4 bases and J gave up 7 bases; unmatched junction bases: 8. CDR3 length equals 15 residues.

The rearrangement joins TRBV6-5 to TRBJ1-1; no clear D. The germline V gene encodes CDR1 MNHEY and CDR2 SVGAGI. The CDR3 has 13 amino acids. Trimming shortened V by 7 bases and J by 5 bases, and 14 bases separated the two germline ends. This chain's CDR3 is CASTRTEGTEAFF. CDR3 in DNA: TGTGCCAGCACCCGGACTGAGGGAACTGAAGCTTTCTTT.

The chain recombines TRBV19 with TRBJ1-2, with unresolved D. Germline CDR1 LNHDA, CDR2 SQIVND (reference sequence). V was clipped by 6 bases and J by 3 bases, with 14 bases between them. CDR3 size: 14 residues. The CDR3 nucleotides read TGTGCCAGTAGATGGAGGGAAAAGGACTATGGCTACACCTTC. It yields the protein CASRWREKDYGYTF.

The gene calls are TRBV5-1 and TRBJ1-2, with D possibly matching TRBD1 (6 bases). This CDR3 comprises 15 residues. Germline assignment: CDR1 SGHRS and CDR2 YFSETQ. V was pared by 6 bases and J by 0 bases, with 15 bases between. CDR3 region: CASTPGTLPNYGYTF. In DNA, the CDR3 is TGCGCCAGCACCCCCGGGACATTGCCTAACTATGGCTACACCTTC.

This chain joins TRBV20-1 and TRBJ1-5; perhaps TRBD1 as D (6 bases). The CDR3 length is 13 residues. The V end lost 3 bases, the J end lost 7 bases, and 13 bases lay between the germline ends. CDR1 DFQATT and CDR2 SNEGSKA come from the germline V gene (reference sequence). In nucleotides, the CDR3 is TGCAGTGCTAGTCCAGGGGAGGGACAGCCCCAGCATTTT. Translation: CSASPGEGQPQHF.

The V gene is TRBV13, the J gene TRBJ2-3; 9 nucleotides align to TRBD2. Germline V gene sequence: CDR1 PRHDT, CDR2 FYEKMQ (reference sequence). This CDR3 is built from 14 residues. The J segment lost 8 bases and the V segment lost 1 base, leaving 4 bases of the junction unmatched. This CDR3 reads CASSLEPAGGTQYF. The CDR3 DNA follows: TGTGCCAGCAGCTTAGAACCAGCGGGGGGTACGCAGTATTTT.

This sequence joins TRBV7-9 and TRBJ2-7; D is uncertain. The CDR3 runs 14 residues. Between the trimmed V and J ends, which lost 0 bases and 5 bases, there was a span of 11 bases. The germline gives CDR1 SEHNR, CDR2 FQNEAQ (reference sequence). The CDR3 bases are TGTGCCAGCAGCTTAGCGAACAGTCCCGACGAGCAGTACTTC. Amino acid sequence: CASSLANSPDEQYF.